This is a list of T cell receptor beta chains from one sample in a study of shared clonotypes between healthy human individuals. The protocol was immunoSEQ multiplex PCR, while the TCRdb copy is restricted to in-frame clones and leaves out a portion. Here the sample spans about 490,000 clones, almost 80% being singletons. The sequenced sample was PBMCs. The receptors were sampled from a woman aged 40 to 50 in good health. Some clones in this sample may be carry-over from other donors' samples. Each CDR3 is given with its conserved first and last residue. The order of the fields is V gene, J gene, CDR3 protein.

V gene: TRBV6-5
J gene: TRBJ2-1
CDR3 protein: CASSYYGTGGDNEQFF

V gene: TRBV5-4
J gene: TRBJ2-3
CDR3 protein: CASSLGGITSTDTQYF

V gene: TRBV28
J gene: TRBJ2-4
CDR3 protein: CASSLRGGAHNIQYF

V gene: TRBV10-1
J gene: TRBJ2-1
CDR3 protein: CASSSSGTNEQFF

V gene: TRBV7-9
J gene: TRBJ1-2
CDR3 protein: CASSLVSRGYTF

V gene: TRBV4-3
J gene: TRBJ2-2
CDR3 protein: CASSLRQGSTGELFF

V gene: TRBV7-2
J gene: TRBJ2-5
CDR3 protein: CASSPPSGKGETQYF

V gene: TRBV21-1
J gene: TRBJ2-7
CDR3 protein: CASSSLGQNSTWPYEQYF

V gene: TRBV5-1
J gene: TRBJ1-1
CDR3 protein: CASSLGTGGNTEAFF

V gene: TRBV7-3
J gene: TRBJ2-6
CDR3 protein: CASSLYRNSGANVLTF

V gene: TRBV5-6
J gene: TRBJ2-5
CDR3 protein: CASSLVAAKETQYF

V gene: TRBV7-2
J gene: TRBJ2-7
CDR3 protein: CASSYLGARIYEQYF

V gene: TRBV29-1
J gene: TRBJ1-5
CDR3 protein: CSVGSGTDQPQHF

V gene: TRBV27
J gene: TRBJ2-2
CDR3 protein: CASTPKGLAGLGELFF

V gene: TRBV28
J gene: TRBJ1-1
CDR3 protein: CASSFSDRVNTEAFF

V gene: TRBV29-1
J gene: TRBJ2-7
CDR3 protein: CSVEWTGGGYEQYF

V gene: TRBV2
J gene: TRBJ1-5
CDR3 protein: CASGETGMDQPQHF

V gene: TRBV19
J gene: TRBJ2-7
CDR3 protein: CASSFRHQGSRTSGRQVYEQYF

V gene: TRBV7-2
J gene: TRBJ2-5
CDR3 protein: CASSLARTETQYF

V gene: TRBV2
J gene: TRBJ2-3
CDR3 protein: CASSGGHQDRRYF

V gene: TRBV7-6
J gene: TRBJ2-5
CDR3 protein: CASSFWTSHQETQYF

V gene: TRBV11-1
J gene: TRBJ2-1
CDR3 protein: CASSPSGGLHYNEQFF

V gene: TRBV21-1
J gene: TRBJ2-1
CDR3 protein: CASSPTPREVNLGQFF

V gene: TRBV15
J gene: TRBJ1-4
CDR3 protein: CATSRDPSGQGVTTNEKLFF

V gene: TRBV28
J gene: TRBJ2-2
CDR3 protein: CVSSPSVLAGTGELFF

V gene: TRBV7-9
J gene: TRBJ2-7
CDR3 protein: CASSWDLEQYF

V gene: TRBV7-2
J gene: TRBJ1-4
CDR3 protein: CASRLRSGGNEKLFF

V gene: TRBV21-1
J gene: TRBJ2-3
CDR3 protein: CASSKVAISTDTQYF

V gene: TRBV4-1
J gene: TRBJ2-3
CDR3 protein: CASSQETGVGADTQYF

V gene: TRBV28
J gene: TRBJ2-4
CDR3 protein: CASRNGTALPGTKNIQYF

V gene: TRBV7-2
J gene: TRBJ1-2
CDR3 protein: CASSFVRQTVYGYTF

V gene: TRBV18
J gene: TRBJ2-1
CDR3 protein: CASSPQGVAYNEQFF

V gene: TRBV7-2
J gene: TRBJ2-1
CDR3 protein: CASSRSPGSSYNEQFF

V gene: TRBV15
J gene: TRBJ1-1
CDR3 protein: CATSRAGDLNTEAFF

V gene: TRBV7-2
J gene: TRBJ1-1
CDR3 protein: CASSLRGDGNTEAFF

V gene: TRBV7-8
J gene: TRBJ2-2
CDR3 protein: CASSSLKSFTGELFF

V gene: TRBV5-6
J gene: TRBJ2-1
CDR3 protein: CASREGLAGVNEQFF

V gene: TRBV25-1
J gene: TRBJ1-4
CDR3 protein: CASSLISGQAEKLFF

V gene: TRBV30
J gene: TRBJ2-7
CDR3 protein: CAWSGNWGVPPYEQYF

V gene: TRBV27
J gene: TRBJ2-5
CDR3 protein: CASSTPLAGTQYF

V gene: TRBV6-5
J gene: TRBJ2-7
CDR3 protein: CASSYGGAGEQYF

V gene: TRBV6-6
J gene: TRBJ2-4
CDR3 protein: CASSYSQGGNIQYF

V gene: TRBV27
J gene: TRBJ2-2
CDR3 protein: CASKGPSNTGELFF

V gene: TRBV7-2
J gene: TRBJ2-3
CDR3 protein: CASSYGQGTGASTDTQYF

V gene: TRBV28
J gene: TRBJ2-7
CDR3 protein: CASSFTREEGYEQYF

V gene: TRBV7-9
J gene: TRBJ2-7
CDR3 protein: CASSLADRGDYEQYF

V gene: TRBV7-8
J gene: TRBJ2-7
CDR3 protein: CASSPPGRGPSEQYF

V gene: TRBV7-2
J gene: TRBJ2-2
CDR3 protein: CASSLAFAGGTGELFF

V gene: TRBV15
J gene: TRBJ2-1
CDR3 protein: CATSRDKGSYNEQFF

V gene: TRBV11-2
J gene: TRBJ2-7
CDR3 protein: CASSPLWRGSYEQYF